Listed here are 18 T cell receptor beta chains from one sample, sequenced in a study of OX40 agonist ivuxolimab in advanced cancers. Data came from immunoSEQ multiplex PCR; TCRdb stores just in-frame clones and leaves some out. This repertoire shows more than 50,000 clones, 90% to 95% found once; its top ten account for roughly 19%. The sequencing here drew on CD4+ or CD8+ T cells sorted from blood, taken in a trial of the OX40 agonist ivuxolimab. Receptors were obtained from an adult with an advanced solid tumor such as melanoma, head and neck, liver or kidney cancer.

Notes on this clone: The germline gene is not matched at one end of the junction; a read error may be the cause. V usage is TRBV9 and J usage is TRBJ2-3; 10 positions agree with TRBD1. The CDR3 has 12 residues. CDR1 is SGDLS and CDR2 is YYNGEE in the germline V gene. The chain's CDR3 is CASSPSGQGPLF. CDR3 nucleotide sequence: TGTGCCAGCAGCCCCTCGGGACAGGGGCCCCTCTTT.

The chain links TRBV20-1 to TRBJ1-1; D remains unclear. Trimming cost V 6 bases and J 0 bases, with 5 bases left between them. Germline CDR1 and CDR2: DFQATT and SNEGSKA (reference sequence). The CDR3 consists of 11 residues. As DNA, the CDR3 is TGCAGTGCGTGGATGAACACTGAAGCTTTCTTT. Amino acid sequence: CSAWMNTEAFF.

The V call is TRBV30, the J call TRBJ2-7, with 8 bases matching TRBD2. CDR3 length: 13 residues. Trimming at V came to 3 bases and at J to 2 bases, leaving 3 bases not matched to a gene. Per the germline V gene, CDR1 is GTSNPN and CDR2 is SVGIG (reference sequence). CDR3 nucleotide sequence: TGTGCCTGGAGGGAAGCGGGAGCCTACGAGCAGTACTTC. This sequence encodes CAWREAGAYEQYF.

CDR3 sequence (DNA): TGTGCCAGCAGCGTAGTTGGTAGCGGCCAAGAGACCCAGTACTTC. The encoded protein is CASSVVGSGQETQYF. This rearrangement joins TRBV9 to TRBJ2-5; the D gene is possibly TRBD2 (6 bases). The CDR3 extends over 15 amino acids. The ends were cut back, 0 bases at V and 1 base at J, with 10 bases in the middle. CDR1 is SGDLS and CDR2 is YYNGEE in the germline V gene.

The chain is built from TRBV10-3 and TRBJ2-3; D ambiguous. The CDR3 spans 13 residues. Trimming removed 2 bases from V and 0 bases from J, with 3 bases in between. Germline V lookup: CDR1 ENHRY, CDR2 SYGVKD. The CDR3 spells CAISEGSTDTQYF. In DNA form, the CDR3 reads TGTGCCATCAGTGAGGGAAGCACAGATACGCAGTATTTT.

The V call is TRBV7-9, the J call TRBJ2-3; 8 nucleotides align to TRBD2. The length of the CDR3 is 14 residues. Germline V gene lookup returns CDR1 SEHNR and CDR2 FQNEAQ (reference sequence). V lost 2 bases and J lost 4; bases outside the gene matches: 2. CDR3 in amino acids: CASSLFGGADTQYF. The CDR3 DNA reads as TGTGCCAGCAGCTTATTCGGGGGGGCAGATACGCAGTATTTT.

The chain combines TRBV28 with TRBJ1-1, with a tentative D call TRBD1 (5 bases). The CDR3 consists of 15 residues. Trimming took 1 base from V and 7 from J, leaving 16 bases between them. CDR1 and CDR2 from the germline V gene are MDHEN and SYDVKM. The CDR3 loop is CASSLFGGLIGEAFF. The CDR3 bases are TGTGCCAGCAGTTTATTTGGGGGACTCATCGGTGAAGCTTTCTTT.

This chain links TRBV6-1 with TRBJ1-5; maybe TRBD1 (6 bases). V shed 6 bases and J shed 0 bases, with 12 bases lying between them. The CDR3 covers 15 residues. Per the germline V gene, CDR1 is MNHNS and CDR2 is SASEGT. Written as DNA, the CDR3 is TGTGCCAGCAGAGGGACACCGCTTAGCAATCAGCCCCAGCATTTT. Translation gives CASRGTPLSNQPQHF.

V usage is TRBV5-1 and J usage is TRBJ2-7; 10 bases match TRBD2. There are 15 residues in the CDR3. Germline CDR1 reads SGHRS; CDR2 reads YFSETQ. Trimming at V came to 2 bases and at J to 0 bases, leaving 2 bases not matched to a gene. The CDR3 loop is CASSFGTSASYEQYF. In DNA, the CDR3 is TGCGCCAGCAGCTTCGGGACTAGCGCCTCCTACGAGCAGTACTTC.

The chain couples TRBV7-2 to TRBJ2-1; TRBD1 is a possible D gene (7 bases). V lost 5 bases to trimming and J lost 4 bases, with 15 bases between them. The germline CDR1 and CDR2 sequences are SGHTA and FQGNSA. The CDR3 covers 15 residues. This CDR3 is CASSPIRGVYNEQFF. Written as DNA, the CDR3 is TGTGCCAGCAGCCCAATCAGGGGGGTGTACAATGAGCAGTTCTTC.

This clone was observed a handful of times. The gene calls are TRBV27 and TRBJ2-3; unclear D gene. Germline CDR1 and CDR2: MNHEY and SMNVEV (reference sequence). The V and J ends lost 1 base and 4 bases respectively, with 12 bases between them. The CDR3 runs to 15 residues. The DNA of the CDR3 is TGTGCCAGCAGTTTATTTCCCGGAATCTCAGATACGCAGTATTTT. Amino acid sequence: CASSLFPGISDTQYF.

This sequence joins TRBV19 and TRBJ2-7; 13 positions agree with TRBD2. Germline V gene sequence: CDR1 LNHDA, CDR2 SQIVND (reference sequence). The CDR3 is 15 amino acids. V dropped 6 bases and J dropped 5; count of bases not matched to a gene: 7. CDR3 nucleotides: TGTGCCAGTAGCCGGACTAGCGGGAGATCCCACGAGCAGTACTTC. Translating gives CASSRTSGRSHEQYF.

The rearrangement joins TRBV28 to TRBJ2-1; D is perhaps TRBD2 (6 bases). Per the germline V gene, CDR1 is MDHEN and CDR2 is SYDVKM. The CDR3 loop spans 15 amino acids. Trimming took off 2 bases at V and 8 bases at J, with 16 bases between the two ends. CDR3 sequence: CASSLGGTRADEQFF. Here the CDR3 DNA reads TGTGCCAGCAGTTTAGGCGGGACCAGAGCCGATGAGCAGTTCTTC.

This chain uses TRBV4-2 with TRBJ1-2, with D tentatively TRBD1 (5 bases). This CDR3 has 16 residues. Trimming shortened V by 0 bases and J by 7 bases, and 18 bases separated the two germline ends. Germline CDR1 is LGHNA and CDR2 is YNFKEQ. CDR3 in amino acids: CASSQDTGRGEGGYTF. In DNA form, the CDR3 reads TGTGCCAGCAGCCAAGATACGGGTAGAGGGGAGGGTGGCTACACCTTC.

This chain uses TRBV7-9 with TRBJ2-2; D gene uncertain. The CDR3 loop spans 15 amino acids. Germline V CDR1 and CDR2: SEHNR, FQNEAQ (reference sequence). V was pared by 2 bases and J by 2 bases, with 9 bases between. The CDR3 sequence: CASSLQDFNTGELFF. In DNA, the CDR3 is TGTGCCAGCAGCTTACAGGATTTCAACACCGGGGAGCTGTTTTTT.

Notes on this clone: It is unclear where the CDR3 begins or ends on the DNA, so no DNA is shown, and the CDR3 is as TCRdb lists it. The V and J genes are TRBV7-9 and TRBJ2-3; TRBD1 reflects the table's D call only, with no check against the DNA. Ends included, the CDR3 has 12 residues. The germline V gene has CDR1 SEHNR and CDR2 FQNEAQ (reference sequence). CDR3 region: CASSFGQGSEYF.

The chain combines TRBV27 with TRBJ2-7, with D perhaps given as TRBD1 or TRBD2 (5 bases each). Trimming removed 5 bases at V and 4 bases at J, with 15 bases between. Germline V gene data show CDR1 as MNHEY and CDR2 as SMNVEV (reference sequence). CDR3 length equals 14 residues. In DNA form, the CDR3 reads TGTGCCAGCAGTCTGGCGAGGGGCCGGTACGAGCAGTACTTC. Its translation is CASSLARGRYEQYF.

The rearrangement links TRBV2 to TRBJ2-1; D is uncertain. The germline CDR1 and CDR2 sequences are SNHLY and FYNNEI. The CDR3 has 14 residues. V was shortened by 7 bases and J by 0 bases, with 10 bases between the two germline ends. The CDR3 region is CASITHSSYNEQFF. DNA for the CDR3: TGTGCCAGCATTACCCACAGCTCCTACAATGAGCAGTTCTTC.